This T cell receptor (beta chain) derives from a study of radiation and T cells in renal cell carcinoma. Findings of the study overall: From baseline, blood top tumor clonotypes peaked at 2 weeks post-radiation.

The sample's time point: blood 2 weeks post-SBRT. Treatment specified: 15 Gy SBRT to primary tumor, nephrectomy 4 weeks later. The CDR3 loop spans 17 amino acids. The germline V gene encodes CDR1 MNHNS and CDR2 SASEGT. J lost 6 bases, V lost 0 bases, and 8 bases had no gene match. Clones were sequenced by immunoSEQ multiplex PCR, and TCRdb holds only the in-frame ones, with some missing. This table has around 60,000 clones, roughly 79% appearing once. In its sample, this clone was seen once. Its antigen is undetermined. The gene calls are TRBV6-1 and TRBJ2-3; 11 bases line up with TRBD2. The source is a man in his sixties with renal cell carcinoma. The starting material was blood, obtained from a patient whose treatment included radiotherapy and nephrectomy. This chain's CDR3 is CASSEAVTSGGMDTQYF. The CDR3 nucleotides read TGTGCCAGCAGTGAAGCTGTTACTAGCGGGGGTATGGATACGCAGTATTTT.